Listed below are T cell receptor beta chains from one sample, sequenced in a study of control samples from healthy donors and cancer patients. The protocol was immunoSEQ multiplex PCR, while the TCRdb copy is restricted to in-frame clones and leaves out a portion. The profile covers around 100,000 clones, with 88% appearing a single time and over 13% taken by the ten largest. The sample was blood. These receptors were taken from a woman aged 70-85 years in good health. CDR3s include the opening cysteine and the closing phenylalanine or tryptophan. D genes are given only for firm matches. Part of the rows lack a size; the others show once, few, many or a class for expanded clones.

D	V	size	J	CDR3	DNA
TRBD1	TRBV5-6	once	TRBJ1-1	CASSSSQQGTSTEAFF	TGTGCCAGCAGCTCCTCCCAACAGGGGACCAGCACTGAAGCTTTCTTT
.	TRBV28	.	TRBJ1-2	CASSTRYGYTF	TGTGCCAGCAGTACCCGATATGGCTACACCTTC
TRBD1	TRBV7-8	.	TRBJ1-5	CASSLRTGQVNNQPQHF	TGTGCCAGCAGCTTACGCACGGGACAGGTCAACAATCAGCCCCAGCATTTT
.	TRBV11-3	.	TRBJ1-3	CASSLGGSGTIYF	TGTGCCAGCAGCTTGGGGGGCTCCGGGACCATATATTTT
.	TRBV18	.	TRBJ1-2	CASSPGTGYGYTF	TGTGCCAGCTCACCCGGGACGGGCTATGGCTACACCTTC
.	TRBV6-5	.	TRBJ1-1	CASSPSTHPGAFF	TGTGCCAGCAGTCCCTCGACCCATCCTGGCGCTTTCTTT
TRBD1	TRBV6-5	.	TRBJ2-7	CATILGQGASYEQYF	TGTGCCACCATCCTAGGACAGGGGGCGTCCTACGAGCAGTACTTC
TRBD1	TRBV6-5	.	TRBJ1-1	CASRQDRDEGAFF	TGTGCCAGCAGGCAGGACAGGGACGAGGGAGCTTTCTTT
.	TRBV5-4	once	TRBJ1-2	CASSLGGQGYGYTF	TGTGCCAGCAGCTTAGGGGGTCAGGGGTATGGCTACACCTTC
TRBD1	TRBV7-2	.	TRBJ1-6	CASSQPQGARSPLHF	TGTGCCAGCAGCCAACCACAGGGGGCTCGATCACCCCTCCACTTT
.	TRBV6-5	.	TRBJ1-1	CASKPRWRGTEAFF	TGTGCCAGCAAACCACGATGGAGGGGCACTGAAGCTTTCTTT
TRBD2	TRBV5-6	.	TRBJ2-1	CASSLGLEKFF	TGTGCCAGCAGCCTCGGACTAGAGAAGTTCTTC
.	TRBV7-9	.	TRBJ2-1	CASSLDGGQVFSYNEQFF	TGTGCCAGCAGCTTAGACGGTGGGCAGGTTTTCTCCTACAATGAGCAGTTCTTC
.	TRBV19	.	TRBJ2-2	CASSNGRETTGELFF	TGTGCCAGTAGTAATGGCCGGGAGACCACCGGGGAGCTGTTTTTT
TRBD1	TRBV19	few	TRBJ1-5	CASSMDRGIYSNQPQHF	TGTGCCAGTAGTATGGACAGGGGGATTTATAGCAATCAGCCCCAGCATTTT
.	TRBV2	.	TRBJ1-2	CASSARDTNYGYTF	TGTGCCAGCAGTGCCCGAGACACTAACTATGGCTACACCTTC
.	TRBV2	.	TRBJ1-3	CASSYVLDSEFNTIYF	TGTGCCAGCAGTTACGTATTGGACAGCGAGTTTAACACCATATATTTT
.	TRBV7-8	.	TRBJ1-3	CASSPYSSSGNTIYF	TGTGCCAGCAGCCCCTACTCGAGCTCTGGAAACACCATATATTTT
.	TRBV9	.	TRBJ2-1	CASSVLGSYNEQFF	TGTGCCAGCAGCGTATTAGGCTCCTACAATGAGCAGTTCTTC
.	TRBV19	once	TRBJ1-5	CASSGQSNQPQHF	TGTGCCAGTAGTGGACAGAGCAATCAGCCCCAGCATTTT
.	TRBV19	.	TRBJ1-1	CASSVKAGGTEAFF	TGTGCCAGTAGCGTTAAGGCAGGTGGCACTGAAGCTTTCTTT
.	TRBV6-1	.	TRBJ1-1	CASSEGRSEAFF	TGTGCCAGCAGTGAGGGACGGTCTGAAGCTTTCTTT
.	TRBV3-1/TRBV3-2	few	TRBJ1-1	CASSQTGTGTEAFF	TGTGCCAGCAGCCAAACCGGGACGGGCACTGAAGCTTTCTTT
.	TRBV6-1	.	TRBJ2-5	CASSERRDGRGAQYF	TGTGCCAGCAGTGAAAGGAGGGACGGACGTGGGGCCCAGTACTTC
.	TRBV5-5	.	TRBJ1-1	CASSSGGVTEAFF	TGTGCCAGCAGCTCTGGTGGTGTAACTGAAGCTTTCTTT
.	TRBV11-2	.	TRBJ2-5	CASSSGTFQETQYF	TGTGCCAGCAGCTCCGGGACTTTCCAAGAGACCCAGTACTTC
TRBD1	TRBV11-2	.	TRBJ1-2	CASSSRQGDYGYTF	TGTGCCAGCAGCTCTCGACAGGGCGACTATGGCTACACCTTC
.	TRBV4-3	.	TRBJ1-2	CASSQDAGLGGYTF	TGCGCCAGCAGCCAAGACGCCGGGCTAGGAGGCTACACCTTC
.	TRBV28	.	TRBJ1-3	CASGRDTIYF	TGTGCCAGCGGGAGGGACACCATATATTTT
.	TRBV3-1/TRBV3-2	.	TRBJ2-5	CASSQSARGETQYF	TGTGCCAGCAGCCAATCTGCACGAGGGGAGACCCAGTACTTC
.	TRBV30	.	TRBJ1-1	CAWSLVAEAFF	TGTGCCTGGAGTCTGGTAGCTGAAGCTTTCTTT
TRBD1	TRBV28	.	TRBJ1-1	CASSSRGRDTEAFF	TGTGCCAGCAGTTCCAGGGGGCGGGACACTGAAGCTTTCTTT
.	TRBV12-3/TRBV12-4	.	TRBJ1-2	CASSLDGYTF	TGTGCCAGCAGTTTAGATGGCTACACCTTC
.	TRBV10-2	.	TRBJ1-3	CASSDTGTGNTIYF	TGCGCCAGCAGTGACACCGGGACTGGAAACACCATATATTTT
.	TRBV7-8	.	TRBJ2-4	CASRRLPGTLAKNIQYF	TGTGCCAGCAGAAGATTACCCGGGACTCTAGCCAAAAACATTCAGTACTTC
.	TRBV30	.	TRBJ1-5	CAWSVAGRNQPQHF	TGTGCCTGGAGTGTAGCGGGTCGCAATCAGCCCCAGCATTTT
.	TRBV5-1	.	TRBJ2-7	CASSLSSYEQYF	TGCGCCAGCAGCCTCAGCTCCTACGAGCAGTACTTC
.	TRBV30	.	TRBJ1-1	CAWGRPRGTEAFF	TGTGCCTGGGGTAGGCCTCGGGGGACTGAAGCTTTCTTT
TRBD1	TRBV20-1	.	TRBJ2-7	CSASKTPGQHYEQYF	TGCAGTGCTAGTAAAACACCGGGACAGCACTACGAGCAGTACTTC
.	TRBV30	.	TRBJ1-1	CAWSVRSRKTEAFF	TGTGCCTGGAGTGTACGTTCCAGAAAGACTGAAGCTTTCTTT
.	TRBV2	.	TRBJ2-3	CATGSTGTDTQYF	TGTGCCACAGGGTCGACCGGCACAGATACGCAGTATTTT
.	TRBV20-1	.	TRBJ1-5	CSASDLNLQNQPQHF	TGCAGTGCTAGTGACCTTAACCTGCAGAATCAGCCCCAGCATTTT
TRBD2	TRBV7-9	.	TRBJ2-1	CASSPYSGTSYNEQFF	TGTGCCAGCAGCCCCTACAGCGGGACCTCCTACAATGAGCAGTTCTTC
.	TRBV19	.	TRBJ1-1	CASSIEWTGGSEAFF	TGTGCCAGTAGTATAGAATGGACCGGTGGGTCTGAAGCTTTCTTT
TRBD1	TRBV29-1	.	TRBJ1-2	CSGWDRGYGYTF	TGCAGCGGCTGGGACAGGGGATATGGCTACACCTTC
TRBD2	TRBV3-1/TRBV3-2	once	TRBJ2-1	CASSQERTSGRSNEQFF	TGTGCCAGCAGCCAAGAACGGACTAGCGGGAGAAGCAATGAGCAGTTCTTC
TRBD2	TRBV9	once	TRBJ2-5	CASASSGGGSETQYF	TGTGCCAGTGCAAGCTCGGGCGGGGGGTCAGAGACCCAGTACTTC
.	TRBV5-1	.	TRBJ2-7	CASSSPSRDEQYF	TGCGCCAGCAGTAGCCCTTCCAGGGACGAGCAGTACTTC
.	TRBV4-3	.	TRBJ2-1	CASSAGWAEYNEQFF	TGCGCCAGCAGCGCCGGATGGGCAGAGTACAATGAGCAGTTCTTC
TRBD1	TRBV19	.	TRBJ1-1	CASSHPGRGLAFF	TGTGCCAGTAGTCACCCGGGGAGGGGGCTGGCTTTCTTT
TRBD1	TRBV5-6	.	TRBJ2-5	CASSFGQGWPETQYF	TGTGCCAGCAGCTTCGGACAGGGGTGGCCAGAGACCCAGTACTTC
TRBD2	TRBV7-7	.	TRBJ2-5	CASSSPTTSGQETQYF	TGTGCTAGCAGTTCTCCGACGACTAGCGGGCAAGAGACCCAGTACTTC
TRBD2	TRBV6-5	.	TRBJ2-1	CASKRESGANEQFF	TGTGCCAGCAAAAGGGAGAGCGGGGCGAATGAGCAGTTCTTC
.	TRBV5-1	.	TRBJ1-3	CASSEDNGNTIYF	TGCGCCAGCAGCGAAGACAATGGAAACACCATATATTTT
.	TRBV19	.	TRBJ2-3	CASSIVRAGGDTQYF	TGTGCCAGTAGTATAGTACGAGCGGGTGGGGATACGCAGTATTTT